Each of the 9 T cell receptor beta chains below was sequenced from the same sample in a study of OX40 agonist ivuxolimab in advanced cancers. TCRdb's copy holds only in-frame clones and misses some; the assay was immunoSEQ multiplex PCR. The sample includes approximately 65,000 clones, 80% to 90% seen only once; the top ten take 0.3% to 0.4%. The sequences come from CD4+ or CD8+ T cells sorted from blood, collected in a trial of the OX40 agonist ivuxolimab. These receptors were taken from an adult with an advanced solid tumor such as melanoma, head and neck, liver or kidney cancer.

CDR3 in amino acids: CASSLAAIRETQYF. The DNA for the CDR3 is TGTGCCAGCAGCTTGGCGGCGATCCGAGAGACCCAGTACTTC. V usage is TRBV5-4 and J usage is TRBJ2-5; no reliable D call. The CDR3 covers 14 residues. Germline-derived CDR1 and CDR2 are SGHNT and YYREEE (reference sequence). With 0 bases removed from V and 4 bases from J, the gap between germline ends came to 10 bases.

The chain uses TRBV9 and TRBJ2-2; 11 bases match TRBD2. The length of the CDR3 is 15 residues. In germline, CDR1 is SGDLS, CDR2 YYNGEE. V lost 2 bases to trimming and J lost 6 bases; unmatched junction nucleotides: 3. The CDR3 is CASSVSGGAPGELFF. The CDR3 coding sequence is TGTGCCAGCAGCGTTAGCGGGGGGGCCCCCGGGGAGCTGTTTTTT.

CDR3 sequence (DNA): TGCGCCAGCAGGGGAACAGGGGAACGGGGCAAAAACATTCAGTACTTC. Protein: CASRGTGERGKNIQYF. The rearrangement uses TRBV10-2 and TRBJ2-4; 7 bases line up with TRBD1. Germline V gives CDR1 WSHSY, CDR2 SAAADI. Trimming cost V 6 bases and J 3 bases; bases outside gene matches: 11. The CDR3 length is 16 residues.

A single count supports this clone. The gene calls are TRBV30 and TRBJ2-5, with a weak D call TRBD1 (5 bases). The CDR3 contains 12 residues. The germline V gene encodes CDR1 GTSNPN and CDR2 SVGIG (reference sequence). Between the trimmed V and J ends, which lost 2 bases and 7 bases, there was a span of 11 bases. CDR3 bases: TGTGCCTGGAGTCTGGCAGGGTGGACCCAGTACTTC. Its protein product is CAWSLAGWTQYF.

The genes are TRBV7-2 and TRBJ2-5; D is unresolved. CDR1 is SGHTA, CDR2 FQGNSA, per germline. V was clipped by 5 bases and J by 4 bases, with 8 bases between them. The CDR3 consists of 12 residues. This CDR3 is CASSRPAETQYF. The CDR3 bases are TGTGCCAGCAGCAGGCCGGCAGAGACCCAGTACTTC.

The chain is built from TRBV6-5 and TRBJ1-2; D gene ambiguous. From germline, CDR1 is MNHEY and CDR2 SVGAGI. Deletions cut 0 bases from V and 2 bases from J, with 10 bases between. This CDR3 contains 15 residues. The CDR3 loop reads CASSYSSNGNYGYTF. As DNA, the CDR3 is TGTGCCAGCAGTTACTCGAGTAACGGAAACTATGGCTACACCTTC.

The genes are TRBV4-2 and TRBJ1-5; tentatively, D is TRBD1 (6 bases). Trimming removed 3 bases at V and 5 bases at J, with 20 bases between. CDR1 is LGHNA and CDR2 is YNFKEQ in the germline V gene. The CDR3 contains 17 residues. The CDR3 DNA reads as TGTGCCAGCAGCCAGCAACAGGGTGCGGTTTCATATCAGCCCCAGCATTTT. This gives the protein CASSQQQGAVSYQPQHF.

This clone was seen more than once but under ten times. The rearrangement links TRBV9 to TRBJ1-1, with 7 nucleotides matching TRBD1. V lost 4 bases to trimming and J lost 1 base; unmatched junction nucleotides: 4. CDR3 length: 14 residues. Germline V CDR1 and CDR2: SGDLS, YYNGEE. This CDR3 reads CASSLGQSNTEAFF. DNA for the CDR3: TGTGCCAGCAGCCTGGGACAGTCGAACACTGAAGCTTTCTTT.

The chain recombines TRBV5-6 with TRBJ1-1; D is possibly TRBD1 (6 bases). CDR1 is SGHDT, CDR2 YYEEEE, per germline. This CDR3 contains 16 residues. The V gene lost 2 bases and the J gene lost 4 bases, with 18 bases spanning the gap. The CDR3 coding sequence is TGTGCCAGCAGCTTCGGGGCGGGGGCCCGGGGCACTGAAGCTTTCTTT. This sequence encodes CASSFGAGARGTEAFF.